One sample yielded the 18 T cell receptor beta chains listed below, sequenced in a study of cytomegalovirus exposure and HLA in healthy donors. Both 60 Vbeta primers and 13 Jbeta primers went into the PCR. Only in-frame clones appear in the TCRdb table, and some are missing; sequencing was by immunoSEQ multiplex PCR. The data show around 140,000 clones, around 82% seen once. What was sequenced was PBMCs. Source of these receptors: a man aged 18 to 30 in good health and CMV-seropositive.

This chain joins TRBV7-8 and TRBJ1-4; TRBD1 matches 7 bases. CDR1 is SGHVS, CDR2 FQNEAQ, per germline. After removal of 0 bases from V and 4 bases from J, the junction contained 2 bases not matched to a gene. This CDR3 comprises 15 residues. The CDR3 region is CASSLAYRGNEKLFF. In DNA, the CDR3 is TGTGCCAGCAGCTTAGCTTACAGGGGTAATGAAAAACTGTTTTTT.

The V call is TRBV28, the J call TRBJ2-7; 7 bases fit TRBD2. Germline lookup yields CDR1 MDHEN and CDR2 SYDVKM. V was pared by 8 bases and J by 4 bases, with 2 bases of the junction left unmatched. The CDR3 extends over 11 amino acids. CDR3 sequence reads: CASHSGYEQYF. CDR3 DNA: TGTGCCAGCCATAGCGGGTACGAGCAGTACTTC.

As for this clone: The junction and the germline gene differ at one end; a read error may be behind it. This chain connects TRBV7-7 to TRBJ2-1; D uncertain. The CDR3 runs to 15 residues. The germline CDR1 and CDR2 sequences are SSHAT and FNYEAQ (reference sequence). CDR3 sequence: CASSVTSSSYNEQFF. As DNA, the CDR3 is TGTGCTAGCAGCGTGACATCGAGCTCCTACAATGAGCAGTTCTTC.

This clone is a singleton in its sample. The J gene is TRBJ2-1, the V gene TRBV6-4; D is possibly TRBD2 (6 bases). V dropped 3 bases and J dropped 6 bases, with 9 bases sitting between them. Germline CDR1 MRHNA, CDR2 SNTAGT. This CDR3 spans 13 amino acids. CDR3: CASSEVGGNEQFF. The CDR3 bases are TGTGCCAGCAGTGAAGTGGGGGGCAATGAGCAGTTCTTC.

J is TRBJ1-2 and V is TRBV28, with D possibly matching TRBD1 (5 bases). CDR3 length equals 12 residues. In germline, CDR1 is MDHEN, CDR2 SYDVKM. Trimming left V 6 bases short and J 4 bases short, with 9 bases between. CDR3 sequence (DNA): TGTGCCAGCAGCGCAGGGCCCTATGGCTACACCTTC. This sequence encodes CASSAGPYGYTF.

The CDR3 region is CASSPGQINNEQFF. The DNA for the CDR3 is TGTGCCTCTTCACCGGGACAGATAAACAATGAGCAGTTCTTC. This chain connects TRBV10-3 to TRBJ2-1, with 7 nucleotides matching TRBD1. The CDR3 covers 14 residues. The trim removed 11 bases at V and 5 bases at J, leaving 12 bases unmatched. CDR1 and CDR2 from the germline V gene are ENHRY and SYGVKD.

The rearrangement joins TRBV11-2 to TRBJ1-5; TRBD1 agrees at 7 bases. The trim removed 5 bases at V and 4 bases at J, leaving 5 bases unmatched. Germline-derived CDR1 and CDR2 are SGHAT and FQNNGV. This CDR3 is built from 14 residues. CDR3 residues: CASSPGQVNQPQHF. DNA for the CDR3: TGTGCCAGCAGCCCCGGACAGGTTAATCAGCCCCAGCATTTT.

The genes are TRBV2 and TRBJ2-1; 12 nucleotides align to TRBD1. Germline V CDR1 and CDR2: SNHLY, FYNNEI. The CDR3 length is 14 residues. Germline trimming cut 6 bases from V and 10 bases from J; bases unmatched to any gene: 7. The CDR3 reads CASSGTGGRYEQFF. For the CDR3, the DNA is TGTGCCAGCAGCGGGACAGGGGGCAGGTACGAGCAGTTCTTC.

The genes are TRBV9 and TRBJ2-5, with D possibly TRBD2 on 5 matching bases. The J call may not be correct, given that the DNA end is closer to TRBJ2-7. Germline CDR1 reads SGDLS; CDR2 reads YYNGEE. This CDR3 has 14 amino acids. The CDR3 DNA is TGTGCCAGCAGCGTAGGAGGGTTCTCCTACGAGCAGTACTTC. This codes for CASSVGGFSYEQYF.

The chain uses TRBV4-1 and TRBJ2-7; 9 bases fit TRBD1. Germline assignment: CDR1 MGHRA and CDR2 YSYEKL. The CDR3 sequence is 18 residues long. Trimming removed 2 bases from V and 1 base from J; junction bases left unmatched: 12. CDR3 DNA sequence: TGCGCCAGCAGCCAACCTGGAGGGGCTGGACAGGGGTCCTACGAGCAGTACTTC. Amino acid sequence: CASSQPGGAGQGSYEQYF.

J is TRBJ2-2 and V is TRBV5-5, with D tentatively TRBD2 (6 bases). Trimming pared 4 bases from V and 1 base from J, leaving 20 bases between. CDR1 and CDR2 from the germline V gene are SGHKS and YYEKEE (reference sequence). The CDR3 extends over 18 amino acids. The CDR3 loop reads CASSPSVGRGGNTGELFF. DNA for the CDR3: TGTGCCAGCAGCCCCTCCGTGGGTCGGGGAGGGAACACCGGGGAGCTGTTTTTT.

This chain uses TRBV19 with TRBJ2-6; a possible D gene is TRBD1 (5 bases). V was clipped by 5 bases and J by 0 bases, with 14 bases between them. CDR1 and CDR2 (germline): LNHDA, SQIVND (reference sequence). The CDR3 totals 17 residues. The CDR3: CASSRRGDSSGANVLTF. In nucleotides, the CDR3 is TGTGCCAGTAGTCGAAGGGGTGATTCCTCTGGGGCCAACGTCCTGACTTTC.

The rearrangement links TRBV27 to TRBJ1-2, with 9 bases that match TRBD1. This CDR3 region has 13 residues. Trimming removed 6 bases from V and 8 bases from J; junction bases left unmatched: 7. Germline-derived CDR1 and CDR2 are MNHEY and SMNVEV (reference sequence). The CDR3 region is CASRLDRGGGYTF. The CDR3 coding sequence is TGTGCCAGCAGATTGGACAGGGGTGGCGGCTACACCTTC.

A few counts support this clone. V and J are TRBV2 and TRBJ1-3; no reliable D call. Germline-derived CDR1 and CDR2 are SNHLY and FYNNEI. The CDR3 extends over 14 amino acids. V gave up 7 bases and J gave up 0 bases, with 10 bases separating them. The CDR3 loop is CASKVASSGNTIYF. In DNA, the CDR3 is TGTGCCAGCAAAGTGGCTAGCTCTGGAAACACCATATATTTT. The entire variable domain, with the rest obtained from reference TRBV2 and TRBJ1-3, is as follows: EPEVTQTPSHQVTQMGQEVILRCVPISNHLYFYWYRQILGQKVEFLVSFYNNEISEKSEIFDDQFSVERPDGSNFTLKIRSTKLEDSAMYFCASKVASSGNTIYFGEGSWLTVV.

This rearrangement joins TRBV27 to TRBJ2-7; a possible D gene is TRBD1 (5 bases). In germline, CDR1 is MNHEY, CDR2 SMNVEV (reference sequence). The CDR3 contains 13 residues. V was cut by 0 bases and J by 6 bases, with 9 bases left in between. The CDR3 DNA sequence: TGTGCCAGCAGTTTATCGGCAGGGCCCGAGCAGTACTTC. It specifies CASSLSAGPEQYF.

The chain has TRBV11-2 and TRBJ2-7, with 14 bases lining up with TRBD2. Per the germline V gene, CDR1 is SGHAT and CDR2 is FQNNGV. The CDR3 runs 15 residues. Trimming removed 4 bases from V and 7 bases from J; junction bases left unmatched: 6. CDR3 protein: CASSSSGLAGDEQYF. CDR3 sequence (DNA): TGTGCCAGCAGCTCCTCGGGACTAGCGGGAGATGAGCAGTACTTC.

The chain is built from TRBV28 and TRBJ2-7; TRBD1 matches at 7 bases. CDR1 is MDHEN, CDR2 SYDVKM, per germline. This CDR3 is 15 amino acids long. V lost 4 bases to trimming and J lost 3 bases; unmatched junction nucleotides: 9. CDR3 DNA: TGTGCCAGCAGTTCCCGACAGGGTGTAAACTACGAGCAGTACTTC. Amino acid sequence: CASSSRQGVNYEQYF.

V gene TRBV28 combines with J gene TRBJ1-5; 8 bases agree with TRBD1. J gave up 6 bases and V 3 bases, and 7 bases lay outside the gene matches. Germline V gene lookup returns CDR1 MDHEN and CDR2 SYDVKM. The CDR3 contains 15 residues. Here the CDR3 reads CASSFPTGEAQPQHF. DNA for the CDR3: TGTGCCAGCAGTTTCCCGACAGGGGAGGCTCAGCCCCAGCATTTT. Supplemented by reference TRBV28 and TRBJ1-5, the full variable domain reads DVKVTQSSRYLVKRTGEKVFLECVQDMDHENMFWYRQDPGLGLRLIYFSYDVKMKEKGDIPEGYSVSREKKERFSLILESASTNQTSMYLCASSFPTGEAQPQHFGDGTRLSIL.